This is a list of T cell receptor beta chains from one sample in a study of beta chain features in type 1 diabetes. Sequenced by immunoSEQ multiplex PCR; TCRdb stores in-frame clones only, minus some. The table lists approximately 200,000 clones, more than 9% of them singletons. Sample: naive CD4+ T cells from blood. Receptors originate from a woman in her late teens or twenties in good health. Each CDR3 is given with its conserved first and last residue. D genes are given only for firm matches. Some rows have no size entry. The others give once, few or many, or a class for an expanded clone.

CDR3nt,CDR3aa,v_gene,abundance,d_gene,j_gene
TGTGCCAGCAGCTCGGACAGGGCGCTGTACGAGCAGTACTTC,CASSSDRALYEQYF,TRBV7-9,-,TRBD1,TRBJ2-7
TGTGCCAGCAGCGTAGGGCAGGCAAGCAATCAGCCCCAGCATTTT,CASSVGQASNQPQHF,TRBV9,few,-,TRBJ1-5
TGTGCCTGGAGCCTACAGGGGGATCAGCCCCAGCATTTT,CAWSLQGDQPQHF,TRBV30,few,TRBD1,TRBJ1-5
TGTGCCAGTAGTTTCCCCCCTAACACCGGGGAGCTGTTTTTT,CASSFPPNTGELFF,TRBV19,few,-,TRBJ2-2
TGCGCCAGCAGCCACGGACAGGGGATCTCCTACGAGCAGTACTTC,CASSHGQGISYEQYF,TRBV5-1,-,TRBD1,TRBJ2-7
TGTGCCAGTACGGATCAAGGGACTAGCGGGAGGGATGAGCAGTTCTTC,CASTDQGTSGRDEQFF,TRBV19,-,TRBD2,TRBJ2-1
TGTGCCAGCAGCTCGGGGGTCGTCGAGACCCAGTACTTC,CASSSGVVETQYF,TRBV11-3,-,-,TRBJ2-5
TGTGCCAGCAGCTTAGCTATAGCGGGAGGGCCTTCATATGAGCAGTTCTTC,CASSLAIAGGPSYEQFF,TRBV7-8,few,TRBD2,TRBJ2-1
TGTGCCAGCAGCTCCCCGGGACTAGCGGGACGCTACGAGCAGTACTTC,CASSSPGLAGRYEQYF,TRBV7-2,-,TRBD2,TRBJ2-7
TGTGCCAGCTCACCAGGCCCTTTGGCAACTAATGAAAAACTGTTTTTT,CASSPGPLATNEKLFF,TRBV18,-,-,TRBJ1-4
TGTGCCTGGAGTGTTCGGGGGGCGGCTGGGGCCAACGTCCTGACTTTC,CAWSVRGAAGANVLTF,TRBV30,few,-,TRBJ2-6
TGTGCCAGCAGCTTATTTGGTTGGGGGGGCTCCTACAATGAGCAGTTCTTC,CASSLFGWGGSYNEQFF,TRBV7-2,few,TRBD2,TRBJ2-1
TGTGCCAGCGTACTCTCTGGGGCCAACGTCCTGACTTTC,CASVLSGANVLTF,TRBV6-5,few,-,TRBJ2-6
TGTGCCAGCTCACCGAACTCGGATCAGCCCCAGCATTTT,CASSPNSDQPQHF,TRBV18,-,-,TRBJ1-5